Below, 32 T cell receptor beta chains from the same sample are listed, as sequenced in a study of T cell responses to AZD1222 COVID-19 vaccine. The repertoire was sequenced with immunoSEQ multiplex PCR; TCRdb's copy has only in-frame clones and lacks some. This table holds 95,000 to 150,000 clones, roughly nine tenths found once. Here the sequenced sample was peripheral blood, taken on day 0 of AZD1222 vaccination. These receptors were collected from an adult in good health.

The chain is built from TRBV5-4 and TRBJ2-7; 9 bases align to TRBD2. The CDR3 is made up of 15 amino acids. Trimming at V came to 1 base and at J to 5 bases, leaving 7 bases not matched to a gene. Germline V gene data show CDR1 as SGHNT and CDR2 as YYREEE (reference sequence). CDR3 protein: CASSLFAGGPDEQYF. The CDR3, as DNA: TGTGCCAGCAGCTTGTTTGCGGGAGGGCCCGACGAGCAGTACTTC.

This clone showed up just once. The V gene is TRBV6-2 or TRBV6-3, the J gene TRBJ1-5; D is unclear. The ends were cut back, 3 bases at V and 0 bases at J, with 9 bases in the middle. CDR1 is MNHEY and CDR2 is SVGEGT in the germline V gene. The length of the CDR3 is 15 residues. For the CDR3, the DNA is TGTGCCAGCAGTTATGTCGGGGATAGCAATCAGCCCCAGCATTTT. This translates into CASSYVGDSNQPQHF.

The chain is built from TRBV19 and TRBJ1-1; D remains unclear. Germline lookup yields CDR1 LNHDA and CDR2 SQIVND (reference sequence). V shed 5 bases and J shed 1 base, with 11 bases lying between them. The CDR3 is made up of 14 amino acids. CDR3 sequence reads: CASSLDSGNTEAFF. The CDR3 bases are TGTGCCAGTAGTTTGGACTCAGGGAACACTGAAGCTTTCTTT.

This chain links TRBV28 with TRBJ1-3; D gene ambiguous. Germline CDR1 and CDR2: MDHEN and SYDVKM. V lost 7 bases and J 0 bases, leaving 10 bases between the germline ends. The CDR3 spans 14 residues. The CDR3 reads CASTSPHSGNTIYF. CDR3 in DNA: TGTGCCAGCACCTCTCCTCACTCTGGAAACACCATATATTTT.

The chain uses TRBV9 and TRBJ1-1; TRBD1 is a possible D gene (6 bases). CDR3 size: 15 residues. The germline V gene has CDR1 SGDLS and CDR2 YYNGEE. V lost 0 bases to trimming and J lost 4 bases, with 13 bases between them. The chain's CDR3 is CASSVAPGRGTEAFF. The DNA of the CDR3 is TGTGCCAGCAGCGTAGCTCCCGGCAGGGGCACTGAAGCTTTCTTT.

The gene calls are TRBV7-9 and TRBJ1-2; TRBD1 agrees at 8 bases. This CDR3 spans 16 amino acids. In germline, CDR1 is SEHNR, CDR2 FQNEAQ (reference sequence). The junction had 8 bases not matched to a gene; V was cut back by 5 bases and J by 0 bases. The DNA for the CDR3 is TGTGCCAGCAGCCATCCAAGGACAGGGCCTAACTATGGCTACACCTTC. The encoded protein is CASSHPRTGPNYGYTF.

This clone was counted once. This chain connects TRBV24-1 to TRBJ1-2, with D uncertain. The CDR3 is 13 amino acids. Deletions cut 4 bases from V and 4 bases from J, with 9 bases between. The germline gives CDR1 KGHDR, CDR2 SFDVKD. The CDR3, as DNA: TGTGCCACCAGTGACGCAGTCTCCTATGGCTACACCTTC. Translation gives CATSDAVSYGYTF.

The chain uses TRBV7-9 and TRBJ2-7; D not certain. The CDR3 totals 15 residues. With 5 bases removed from V and 3 bases from J, the gap between germline ends came to 17 bases. Germline V gene data show CDR1 as SEHNR and CDR2 as FQNEAQ (reference sequence). CDR3 residues: CASSPSVVADYEQYF. Written as DNA, the CDR3 is TGTGCCAGCAGCCCCTCAGTTGTCGCTGACTACGAGCAGTACTTC. The full variable domain, rest sourced from reference TRBV7-9 and TRBJ2-7, is DTGVSQNPRHKITKRGQNVTFRCDPISEHNRLYWYRQTLGQGPEFLTYFQNEAQLEKSRLLSDRFSAERPKGSFSTLEIQRTEQGDSAMYLCASSPSVVADYEQYFGPGTRLTVT.

The chain links TRBV7-2 to TRBJ1-2; no definite D call. The CDR3 extends over 15 amino acids. CDR1 SGHTA and CDR2 FQGNSA come from the germline V gene. V lost 3 bases and J 2 bases, leaving 13 bases between the germline ends. The CDR3 coding sequence is TGTGCCAGCAGCTTTGGCAGGTCCTTAAACTATGGCTACACCTTC. Its protein product is CASSFGRSLNYGYTF.

This clone was seen a single time. The chain has TRBV9 and TRBJ2-1; D uncertain. This CDR3 has 15 residues. Germline assignment: CDR1 SGDLS and CDR2 YYNGEE. V lost 3 bases and J 0 bases, leaving 10 bases between the germline ends. The DNA for the CDR3 is TGTGCCAGCAGCGGGACGGTCAGCTCCTACAATGAGCAGTTCTTC. Protein sequence: CASSGTVSSYNEQFF.

Here the CDR3 reads CASSPNGLSGAPSADTQYF. The CDR3 coding sequence is TGCGCCAGCAGCCCCAACGGGCTTAGCGGGGCTCCTAGCGCAGATACGCAGTATTTT. The rearrangement uses TRBV5-1 and TRBJ2-3, with TRBD2 matching 8 bases. Looked up from germline, CDR1 is SGHRS and CDR2 is YFSETQ. Trimming took 4 bases from V and 4 from J; bases not matched to a gene: 20. The CDR3 loop spans 19 amino acids.

V gene TRBV5-5 combines with J gene TRBJ2-2; a possible D gene is TRBD2 (7 bases). Germline V CDR1 and CDR2: SGHKS, YYEKEE (reference sequence). CDR3 size: 16 residues. V was trimmed by 6 bases and J by 3 bases, leaving 18 bases between them. The CDR3 reads CASTRRGGADTGELFF. As DNA, the CDR3 is TGTGCCAGCACACGGAGGGGGGGCGCCGACACCGGGGAGCTGTTTTTT.

This chain uses TRBV18 with TRBJ2-3, with 7 bases lining up with TRBD1. CDR3 length equals 17 residues. CDR1 KGHSH and CDR2 LQKENI come from the germline V gene. The ends lost 2 bases at V and 2 bases at J; junction bases unmatched: 10. CDR3 coding DNA: TGTGCCAGCTCACCAAATCCGGGACAGCACCCCACAGATACGCAGTATTTT. Its protein is CASSPNPGQHPTDTQYF.

The rearrangement uses TRBV15 and TRBJ2-1; 7 bases match TRBD1. The CDR3 is 15 amino acids. The V gene's germline CDR1 is LNHNV and CDR2 YYDKDF (reference sequence). J was trimmed by 6 bases and V by 1 base; bases with no gene match: 6. CDR3 protein: CATSRGQGRANEQFF. The CDR3, as DNA: TGTGCCACCAGCAGAGGACAGGGAAGGGCCAATGAGCAGTTCTTC.

This chain connects TRBV27 to TRBJ1-2; 9 bases agree with TRBD1. After removal of 5 bases from V and 0 bases from J, the junction contained 10 bases not matched to a gene. Germline V gene lookup returns CDR1 MNHEY and CDR2 SMNVEV (reference sequence). CDR3 length: 17 residues. The chain's CDR3 is CASSPNLGTGTNYGYTF. As DNA, the CDR3 is TGTGCCAGCAGTCCAAATTTAGGGACAGGGACTAACTATGGCTACACCTTC.

V gene TRBV27 combines with J gene TRBJ1-3, with D perhaps matching TRBD1 (6 bases). The CDR3 sequence is 16 residues long. Trimming pared 2 bases from V and 4 bases from J, leaving 15 bases between. CDR1 is MNHEY, CDR2 SMNVEV, per germline (reference sequence). The CDR3 loop is CASSLGSGAGGNTIYF. CDR3 nucleotide sequence: TGTGCCAGCAGTTTAGGGTCGGGGGCTGGCGGAAACACCATATATTTT.

This chain links TRBV6-2 or TRBV6-3 with TRBJ2-1; D is uncertain. The CDR3 contains 15 residues. The germline V gene encodes CDR1 MNHEY and CDR2 SVGEGT. V dropped 6 bases and J dropped 0 bases, with 12 bases sitting between them. In DNA form, the CDR3 reads TGTGCCAGCAGCCGAAGCTCTTCCTCCTACAATGAGCAGTTCTTC. It is translated as CASSRSSSSYNEQFF.

This clone was recorded once. The chain is built from TRBV10-3 and TRBJ1-3; 9 nucleotides agree with TRBD1. This CDR3 has 17 residues. Germline V gives CDR1 ENHRY, CDR2 SYGVKD. Trimming at V came to 8 bases and at J to 2 bases, leaving 13 bases not matched to a gene. CDR3 loop: CAIRDRVRQEAGNTIYF. CDR3 in DNA: TGTGCCATCCGGGACAGGGTCCGCCAAGAGGCTGGAAACACCATATATTTT.

The rearrangement joins TRBV6-5 to TRBJ1-1; 8 bases align to TRBD1. V lost 6 bases and J lost 6; bases outside the gene matches: 9. The CDR3 runs to 14 residues. CDR1 and CDR2 (germline): MNHEY, SVGAGI. DNA of the CDR3: TGTGCCAGCAGCCTTGGGACAGGATCCGCTGAAGCTTTCTTT. This gives the protein CASSLGTGSAEAFF.

The V call is TRBV10-3, the J call TRBJ2-5; D is undetermined. This CDR3 has 14 residues. Trimming removed 3 bases from V and 1 base from J, with 9 bases in between. Germline V lookup: CDR1 ENHRY, CDR2 SYGVKD. CDR3 sequence reads: CAISEWLGQETQYF. Here the CDR3 DNA reads TGTGCCATCAGTGAATGGCTAGGCCAAGAGACCCAGTACTTC.

The J gene is TRBJ1-1, the V gene TRBV6-5; the D gene is possibly TRBD1 (6 bases). V lost 10 bases, J lost 10 bases, and 22 bases lay in between. CDR1 is MNHEY, CDR2 SVGAGI, per germline. This CDR3 comprises 13 residues. The CDR3 bases are TGTGCCACTCCCCCCGACAGGTCCCTAGGAGCTTTCTTT. Residues: CATPPDRSLGAFF.

The chain links TRBV30 to TRBJ1-1; 9 bases align to TRBD1. Germline CDR1 is GTSNPN and CDR2 is SVGIG (reference sequence). The V segment lost 0 bases and the J segment 1 base; nucleotides outside the gene matches: 3. This CDR3 spans 15 amino acids. The DNA for the CDR3 is TGTGCCTGGAGTGTCGGGGACAGGGCGAACACTGAAGCTTTCTTT. This codes for CAWSVGDRANTEAFF.

The V and J genes are TRBV6-1 and TRBJ2-3, with 7 bases matching TRBD2. This CDR3 region has 15 residues. J was trimmed by 3 bases and V by 3 bases; bases with no gene match: 6. In germline, CDR1 is MNHNS, CDR2 SASEGT. CDR3 protein: CASSEGRGRTDTQYF. The CDR3 nucleotides read TGTGCCAGCAGTGAGGGGCGGGGGAGAACAGATACGCAGTATTTT.

The J gene is TRBJ1-1, the V gene TRBV29-1, with D perhaps TRBD1 (6 bases). Between the trimmed V and J ends, which lost 3 bases and 3 bases, there was a span of 11 bases. CDR1 is SQVTM and CDR2 is ANQGSEA in the germline V gene. The CDR3 has 13 amino acids. The CDR3 nucleotides are TGCAGCGTTGAGCTGCAGGGGTACACTGAAGCTTTCTTT. Its translation: CSVELQGYTEAFF.

The chain recombines TRBV28 with TRBJ2-7; D gene ambiguous. The CDR3 is 16 amino acids. Trimming shortened V by 2 bases and J by 0 bases, and 14 bases separated the two germline ends. CDR1 MDHEN and CDR2 SYDVKM come from the germline V gene. The CDR3 sequence: CASSLQRTSASYEQYF. The CDR3 nucleotides are TGTGCCAGCAGTTTACAAAGGACCTCCGCCTCCTACGAGCAGTACTTC.

The chain recombines TRBV5-1 with TRBJ2-1; D gene uncertain. The CDR3 has 13 residues. Germline CDR1 and CDR2: SGHRS and YFSETQ. V dropped 4 bases and J dropped 6 bases, with 11 bases sitting between them. DNA of the CDR3: TGCGCCAGCAGCAACGACCCATCCAATGAGCAGTTCTTC. Translation: CASSNDPSNEQFF.

The gene calls are TRBV5-1 and TRBJ2-5; D not resolved. Germline V gene sequence: CDR1 SGHRS, CDR2 YFSETQ. V lost 0 bases and J 2 bases, leaving 5 bases between the germline ends. This CDR3 is built from 13 residues. The CDR3: CASSLVVQETQYF. The CDR3 DNA reads TGCGCCAGCAGCTTGGTGGTACAAGAGACCCAGTACTTC.

The rearrangement links TRBV11-2 to TRBJ1-1; perhaps TRBD1 as D (5 bases). V was shortened by 1 base and J by 0 bases, with 12 bases between the two germline ends. Germline values: CDR1 SGHAT, CDR2 FQNNGV. The CDR3 loop spans 16 amino acids. The CDR3 DNA is TGTGCCAGCAGCTTAGGCCTAGGGGAGGTGAACACTGAAGCTTTCTTT. It translates to CASSLGLGEVNTEAFF.

V and J are TRBV29-1 and TRBJ2-1; D is undetermined. With 7 bases removed from V and 2 bases from J, the gap between germline ends came to 3 bases. The CDR3 length is 10 residues. Germline CDR1 and CDR2: SQVTM and ANQGSEA. CDR3 DNA: TGCAGCGCTACCTACAATGAGCAGTTCTTC. Residues: CSATYNEQFF.

V gene TRBV5-4 combines with J gene TRBJ2-6; D is possibly TRBD2 (5 bases). Trimming removed 4 bases from V and 1 base from J, with 18 bases in between. Germline V lookup: CDR1 SGHNT, CDR2 YYREEE (reference sequence). This CDR3 contains 18 residues. CDR3 in amino acids: CASSPGGGPRSGANVLTF. For the CDR3, the DNA is TGTGCCAGCAGCCCAGGAGGCGGGCCCCGGTCTGGGGCCAACGTCCTGACTTTC.

The DNA of the CDR3 is TGTGCCAGCAGCTCCACGGGCATCCACGAGCAGTACTTC. It encodes CASSSTGIHEQYF. The chain employs TRBV7-3 and TRBJ2-7; D ambiguous. CDR3 size: 13 residues. From germline, CDR1 is SGHTA and CDR2 FQGTGA. Trimming took 4 bases from V and 5 from J, leaving 12 bases between them. The full variable domain, with the rest looked up from reference TRBV7-3 and TRBJ2-7, is GAGVSQTPSNKVTEKGKYVELRCDPISGHTALYWYRQSLGQGPEFLIYFQGTGAADDSGLPNDRFFAVRPEGSVSTLKIQRTERGDSAVYLCASSSTGIHEQYFGPGTRLTVT.

J is TRBJ2-4 and V is TRBV7-9; TRBD2 matches at 10 bases. Germline-derived CDR1 and CDR2 are SEHNR and FQNEAQ (reference sequence). The CDR3 is made up of 15 amino acids. Losses at the gene ends were 3 bases for V and 8 bases for J; bases not matched to a gene: 7. The CDR3 bases are TGTGCCAGCAGCTTCGAGCGGGAGGGGCGGGACATTCAGTACTTC. As protein: CASSFEREGRDIQYF. Complete variable domain (other parts from reference TRBV7-9 and TRBJ2-4): DTGVSQNPRHKITKRGQNVTFRCDPISEHNRLYWYRQTLGQGPEFLTYFQNEAQLEKSRLLSDRFSAERPKGSFSTLEIQRTEQGDSAMYLCASSFEREGRDIQYFGAGTRLSVL.